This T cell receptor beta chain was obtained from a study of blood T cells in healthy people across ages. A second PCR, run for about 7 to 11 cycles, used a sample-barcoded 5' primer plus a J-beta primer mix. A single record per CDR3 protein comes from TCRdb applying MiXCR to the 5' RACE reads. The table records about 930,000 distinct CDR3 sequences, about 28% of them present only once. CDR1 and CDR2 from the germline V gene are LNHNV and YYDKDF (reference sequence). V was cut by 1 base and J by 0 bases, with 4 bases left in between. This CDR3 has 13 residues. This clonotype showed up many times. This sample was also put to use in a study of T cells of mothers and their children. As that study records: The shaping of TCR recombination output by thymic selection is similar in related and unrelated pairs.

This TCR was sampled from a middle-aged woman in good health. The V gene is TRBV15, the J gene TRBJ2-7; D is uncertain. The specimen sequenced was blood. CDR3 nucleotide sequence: TGTGCCACCAGCAGAGCCCTCTCCTACGAGCAGTACTTC. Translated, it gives CATSRALSYEQYF.